The 6 T cell receptor beta chains below come from one sample, sequenced in a study of cytomegalovirus exposure and HLA in healthy donors. 13 Jbeta primers and 60 Vbeta primers were used for the PCR. The method was immunoSEQ multiplex PCR; TCRdb's version includes in-frame clones alone and lacks a portion of them. Altogether approximately 190,000 clones are present, roughly 80% being singletons, with the ten largest covering less than 7%. The sample was PBMCs. The receptors originated from a man aged 35 to 55 in good health and CMV-seropositive.

This clone was seen only once. This chain uses TRBV2 with TRBJ2-3, with D perhaps TRBD2 (7 bases). Germline lookup yields CDR1 SNHLY and CDR2 FYNNEI. The CDR3 is 16 residues long. The V gene lost 6 bases and the J gene lost 0 bases, with 16 bases spanning the gap. The CDR3 loop reads CASSDVGGRSTDTQYF. CDR3 DNA sequence: TGTGCCAGCAGCGATGTGGGGGGGCGTAGCACAGATACGCAGTATTTT.

A word on this clone: Relative to the germline gene, one junction end is altered; a read error may explain this. V usage is TRBV4-2 and J usage is TRBJ2-3; 8 bases agree with TRBD2. Germline CDR1 reads LGHNA; CDR2 reads YNFKEQ. The CDR3 spans 15 residues. CDR3 residues: CASSEDRGGSDTQYF. The CDR3 coding sequence is TGTGCCAGCAGCGAAGACCGGGGGGGTTCGGATACGCAGTATTTT.

This clone appeared once. The V gene is TRBV5-6, the J gene TRBJ2-7; 7 nucleotides match TRBD1. Trimming removed 0 bases from V and 6 bases from J; junction bases left unmatched: 6. Germline V lookup: CDR1 SGHDT, CDR2 YYEEEE. The CDR3 runs to 14 residues. The CDR3 DNA is TGTGCCAGCAGCTTGGGACAGGGAAACTCCGAGCAGTACTTC. It encodes CASSLGQGNSEQYF.

Remarks on this clone: Other DNA sequences in the same sample also yield this CDR3. This chain connects TRBV9 to TRBJ2-3, with a tentative D call TRBD2 (7 bases). Germline V gene sequence: CDR1 SGDLS, CDR2 YYNGEE. Trimming left V 0 bases short and J 3 bases short, with 11 bases between. The CDR3 runs 15 residues. The CDR3 spells CASSVGGGGTDTQYF. The CDR3 DNA reads TGTGCCAGCAGCGTAGGGGGGGGCGGGACAGATACGCAGTATTTT.

V usage is TRBV28 and J usage is TRBJ2-3, with 14 bases aligning to TRBD2. The J segment lost 4 bases and the V segment lost 6 bases, leaving 21 bases of the junction unmatched. The germline gives CDR1 MDHEN, CDR2 SYDVKM. The CDR3 spans 21 residues. Here the CDR3 reads CASRPLFPGLAGGGRADTQYF. The CDR3 region has the DNA TGTGCCAGCAGACCTCTGTTCCCAGGACTAGCGGGGGGAGGTCGGGCAGATACGCAGTATTTT. Looking up the rest from reference TRBV28 and TRBJ2-3 gives the full variable domain: DVKVTQSSRYLVKRTGEKVFLECVQDMDHENMFWYRQDPGLGLRLIYFSYDVKMKEKGDIPEGYSVSREKKERFSLILESASTNQTSMYLCASRPLFPGLAGGGRADTQYFGPGTRLTVL.

This clone has just one count. V is TRBV27 and J is TRBJ2-1, with TRBD1 matching 9 bases. Trimming cost V 5 bases and J 5 bases; bases outside gene matches: 4. This CDR3 spans 14 amino acids. Germline loops: CDR1 MNHEY, CDR2 SMNVEV (reference sequence). CDR3 bases: TGTGCCAGCAGTCGGGACAGGGTTCACAATGAGCAGTTCTTC. It translates to CASSRDRVHNEQFF.